The 18 T cell receptor beta chains in this list originate from one sample, sequenced in a study of STAT5B mutations in CD4+ large granular lymphocyte leukemia (dated by TCRdb to the early 2020s). The method was the immunoSEQ multiplex PCR assay. TCRdb stores this immuneACCESS table with in-frame sequences only. Part of the clones is absent; in the studies checked, under half of the shortfall reflects unresolved V genes, and no reason is known for the rest. In this sample the table shows 20,000 to 25,000 clones, approximately 80% of which occur a single time. The ten largest clones capture less than 0.5% of the sample. Input material: CD4+ T cells from blood buffy coats. The receptors derive from a human donor in good health.

This clone was counted once. The chain employs TRBV6-5 and TRBJ1-2, with a tentative D call TRBD1 (5 bases). The CDR3 is made up of 14 amino acids. V gave up 0 bases and J gave up 7 bases, with 12 bases separating them. In germline, CDR1 is MNHEY, CDR2 SVGAGI. The CDR3 protein is CASSYSGGERGYTF. The CDR3 region has the DNA TGTGCCAGCAGTTACTCGGGGGGGGAACGTGGCTACACCTTC.

The V and J genes are TRBV6-5 and TRBJ1-6; TRBD1 matches at 7 bases. Germline V gene data show CDR1 as MNHEY and CDR2 as SVGAGI. With V trimmed by 4 bases and J by 8 bases, 2 bases remained unmatched. The CDR3 length is 13 residues. CDR3 DNA sequence: TGTGCCAGCAGTTTCGACAGGGATTCACCCCTCCACTTT. It codes for CASSFDRDSPLHF.

V and J are TRBV5-4 and TRBJ2-7, with 11 positions matching TRBD2. CDR3 length: 15 residues. With 2 bases clipped from V and 4 bases from J, the junction kept 5 bases outside the gene matches. CDR1 and CDR2 from the germline V gene are SGHNT and YYREEE (reference sequence). CDR3 sequence: CASSLLAGVGYEQYF. CDR3 sequence (DNA): TGTGCCAGCAGCTTACTAGCGGGAGTGGGGTACGAGCAGTACTTC.

The chain recombines TRBV29-1 with TRBJ2-1; 11 bases are a match to TRBD1. CDR3 size: 15 residues. Germline V gene lookup returns CDR1 SQVTM and CDR2 ANQGSEA. The CDR3 DNA is TGCAGTTTGGACAGGGGGCTAAAGGCTTACAATGAGCAGTTCTTC. Its protein product is CSLDRGLKAYNEQFF.

The V call is TRBV29-1, the J call TRBJ1-2; D may be TRBD1 (6 bases). The V end was cut by 4 bases, the J end by 3 bases, with 12 bases between. The CDR3 is made up of 13 amino acids. Per germline, CDR1 SQVTM and CDR2 ANQGSEA. CDR3 in amino acids: CSVGQGRDYGYTF. CDR3 in DNA: TGCAGCGTTGGCCAGGGGCGCGACTATGGCTACACCTTC.

The rearrangement links TRBV5-6 to TRBJ2-3, with 8 nucleotides matching TRBD2. This CDR3 comprises 15 residues. V trimming: 1 base; J trimming: 5 bases; junction bases outside the gene matches: 6. Germline CDR1 is SGHDT and CDR2 is YYEEEE. CDR3 coding DNA: TGTGCCAGCAGCTTGACTCTAGCGGGCAGAGATACGCAGTATTTT. It translates to CASSLTLAGRDTQYF.

The chain has TRBV5-4 and TRBJ2-3; 9 nucleotides agree with TRBD1. The CDR3 is made up of 14 amino acids. V trimming: 7 bases; J trimming: 5 bases; junction bases outside the gene matches: 8. The germline gives CDR1 SGHNT, CDR2 YYREEE (reference sequence). The CDR3 protein is CASGTGMNKDTQYF. The CDR3 region has the DNA TGTGCCAGCGGGACAGGGATGAATAAAGATACGCAGTATTTT.

Remarks on this clone: Germline and junction disagree at one end, which may indicate a read error. Other DNA sequences within the sample encode an identical CDR3. CDR3 bases: TGTGCCAGCAGGTCAGGGGCTACTAATGAAAAATTGTTTTTT. Translated: CASRSGATNEKLFF. The gene calls are TRBV27 and TRBJ1-4, with TRBD1 as a possible D gene (6 bases). Germline lookup yields CDR1 MNHEY and CDR2 SMNVEV (reference sequence). This CDR3 spans 14 amino acids.

This clone was seen a single time. The V call is TRBV11-2, the J call TRBJ2-2; possible D gene TRBD2, 6 bases. Germline CDR1 and CDR2: SGHAT and FQNNGV. V dropped 3 bases and J dropped 6 bases, with 11 bases sitting between them. The length of the CDR3 is 14 residues. CDR3 sequence (DNA): TGTGCCAGCAGCTTTTCCCGGGGGTCCGGGGAGCTGTTTTTT. Translated, it gives CASSFSRGSGELFF.

The chain recombines TRBV6-1 with TRBJ2-7, with 7 bases identical to TRBD1. Germline V gene sequence: CDR1 MNHNS, CDR2 SASEGT. The V segment lost 8 bases and the J segment 5 bases; nucleotides outside the gene matches: 15. The CDR3 has 15 amino acids. Here the CDR3 reads CASGVNPGQYNEQYF. The CDR3 region has the DNA TGTGCCAGCGGAGTGAATCCGGGACAGTACAACGAGCAGTACTTC.

The gene calls are TRBV21-1 and TRBJ1-1; the listed D gene, TRBD1, was not tested against the DNA. TRBV21-1 is a listed pseudogene. The CDR3 runs 15 residues. CDR3 DNA: TGTGCCAGCAGCTCCAGGGTGGGCAGGAACACTGAAGCTTTCTTT. It translates to CASSSRVGRNTEAFF.

The rearrangement joins TRBV28 to TRBJ2-7; D gene unclear. The V end was cut by 5 bases, the J end by 4 bases, with 9 bases between. The CDR3 is made up of 12 amino acids. Germline CDR1 reads MDHEN; CDR2 reads SYDVKM. CDR3 sequence (DNA): TGTGCCAGCAGTCAACTCAATTACGAGCAGTACTTC. This translates into CASSQLNYEQYF.

This chain uses TRBV7-8 with TRBJ2-3; D is ambiguous. V was cut by 5 bases and J by 4 bases, with 7 bases left in between. CDR3 size: 12 residues. Germline CDR1 reads SGHVS; CDR2 reads FQNEAQ. CDR3 region: CASSRLADTQYF. Here the CDR3 DNA reads TGTGCCAGCAGCAGATTAGCAGATACGCAGTATTTT.

The chain employs TRBV5-1 and TRBJ2-3, with TRBD2 matching over 12 bases. The V segment lost 0 bases and the J segment 3 bases; nucleotides outside the gene matches: 5. This CDR3 contains 17 residues. Germline CDR1 reads SGHRS; CDR2 reads YFSETQ. This CDR3 is CASSLDLAGGPTDTQYF. The DNA for the CDR3 is TGCGCCAGCAGCTTGGATCTAGCGGGAGGGCCGACAGATACGCAGTATTTT.

V is TRBV2 and J is TRBJ1-2; D is possibly TRBD1 (5 bases). Trimming pared 10 bases from V and 6 bases from J, leaving 15 bases between. This CDR3 has 12 amino acids. Germline V lookup: CDR1 SNHLY, CDR2 FYNNEI. The CDR3 DNA is TGTGCCACCCAAGGGACGGAAGATGGCTACACCTTC. It codes for CATQGTEDGYTF.

V usage is TRBV4-1 and J usage is TRBJ2-3; 12 bases agree with TRBD2. The CDR3 runs 16 residues. V was clipped by 1 base and J by 2 bases; unmatched bases: 1. Per the germline V gene, CDR1 is MGHRA and CDR2 is YSYEKL. The CDR3: CASSQGLAGDTDTQYF. Written as DNA, the CDR3 is TGCGCCAGCAGCCAAGGACTAGCGGGAGACACAGATACGCAGTATTTT.

This clone was seen just once. The rearrangement links TRBV6-5 to TRBJ2-5, with TRBD2 identical over 13 bases. Per the germline V gene, CDR1 is MNHEY and CDR2 is SVGAGI. V shed 5 bases and J 5 bases; nucleotides not matched to a gene: 5. CDR3 length: 15 amino acids. CDR3 in DNA: TGTGCCAGCAGTCCCGGACTAGCGGGAGCGGAGACCCAGTACTTC. Its protein product is CASSPGLAGAETQYF.

The J gene is TRBJ2-3, the V gene TRBV5-4, with 10 bases lining up with TRBD2. Germline CDR1 and CDR2: SGHNT and YYREEE (reference sequence). V was clipped by 1 base and J by 2 bases; unmatched bases: 7. This CDR3 has 17 amino acids. The DNA of the CDR3 is TGTGCCAGCAGCTTGAGGCTAGCGGGAGTCGCCACAGATACGCAGTATTTT. Its translation is CASSLRLAGVATDTQYF.